This T cell receptor (beta chain) was recovered during a study of primary melanoma T cells and metastatic recurrence. Study-wide points: Melanomas with T-cell fraction above 20% appeared to have better outcomes.

Sequenced by immunoSEQ multiplex PCR; TCRdb stores in-frame clones only, minus some. Found here are several hundred clones, 86% of them singletons; the top ten hold about a sixth. Worth noting for this clone: The antigen is undetermined.

V was clipped by 0 bases and J by 1 base, with 3 bases between them. Germline CDR1 and CDR2: KGHSY and FQNENV. This CDR3 has 13 residues. The sequence derives from a human donor with melanoma. The sample comprised melanoma tumor tissue. V usage is TRBV16 and J usage is TRBJ1-2; D is uncertain. The CDR3, as DNA: TGTGCCAGCAGCCAATCAGTTAACTATGGCTACACCTTC. It yields the protein CASSQSVNYGYTF. Supplemented by reference TRBV16 and TRBJ1-2, the full variable domain reads GEEVAQTPKHLVRGEGQKAKLYCAPIKGHSYVFWYQQVLKNEFKFLISFQNENVFDETGMPKERFSAKCLPNSPCSLEIQATKLEDSAVYFCASSQSVNYGYTFGSGTRLTVV.